The 27 T cell receptor beta chains presented below share a single source sample, sequenced in a study of blood T cell repertoires in COVID-19. The method was immunoSEQ multiplex PCR; TCRdb's version includes in-frame clones alone and lacks a portion of them. The data hold more than 50,000 clones, with 75% to 85% observed a single time. The material sequenced was peripheral blood. These receptors came from a human donor in a cohort sampled during active COVID-19.

The J gene is TRBJ1-2, the V gene TRBV6-5, with D hard to call. Germline CDR1 reads MNHEY; CDR2 reads SVGAGI. The CDR3 contains 15 residues. Between the trimmed V and J ends, which lost 4 bases and 2 bases, there was a span of 14 bases. CDR3 bases: TGTGCCAGCAGTTGGGCATATCCTCTAAACTATGGCTACACCTTC. This encodes CASSWAYPLNYGYTF.

In this sample, this clone turned up once. The chain combines TRBV11-3 with TRBJ1-2; maybe TRBD1 (5 bases). Germline lookup yields CDR1 SGHNT and CDR2 YENEEA. Trimming pared 2 bases from V and 5 bases from J, leaving 12 bases between. The CDR3 spans 14 residues. CDR3 loop: CASSLSGEGYGYTF. CDR3 coding DNA: TGTGCCAGCAGCTTATCGGGGGAAGGGTATGGCTACACCTTC.

Only one count was recorded for this clone. This rearrangement joins TRBV12-3 or TRBV12-4 to TRBJ1-3; D remains ambiguous. There are 13 residues in the CDR3. V lost 7 bases and J 0 bases, leaving 7 bases between the germline ends. The CDR3 bases are TGTGCCAGCACCGGTTCCTCTGGAAACACCATATATTTT. This translates into CASTGSSGNTIYF.

This chain joins TRBV4-3 and TRBJ2-7; 7 bases are shared with TRBD2. This CDR3 comprises 15 residues. The J segment lost 6 bases and the V segment lost 1 base, leaving 9 bases of the junction unmatched. Germline V gene lookup returns CDR1 LGHNA and CDR2 YSLEER. CDR3 DNA: TGCGCCAGCAGCCAAGGTCTAGCGGCCGCGGCCGAGCAGTACTTC. Its translation is CASSQGLAAAAEQYF.

This clone came up once. This chain connects TRBV4-3 to TRBJ1-2; D ambiguous. Per the germline V gene, CDR1 is LGHNA and CDR2 is YSLEER. The length of the CDR3 is 12 residues. V lost 6 bases, J lost 3 bases, and 8 bases lay in between. The CDR3 bases are TGCGCCAGCAGTTCCGTTTACTATGGCTACACCTTC. This codes for CASSSVYYGYTF.

This clone has a single count. The rearrangement links TRBV5-1 to TRBJ2-5, with D possibly TRBD1 on 5 matching bases. The V gene lost 4 bases and the J gene lost 1 base, with 11 bases spanning the gap. The CDR3 totals 14 residues. CDR1 SGHRS and CDR2 YFSETQ come from the germline V gene. The CDR3 sequence is CASSQPQVQETQYF. The CDR3 bases are TGCGCCAGCAGCCAGCCACAGGTCCAAGAGACCCAGTACTTC.

This clone occurred once. Its ends do not fully match the called genes, so a read error is possible. The chain couples TRBV19 to TRBJ1-3; D uncertain. The CDR3 has 13 residues. Germline V gene sequence: CDR1 LNHDA, CDR2 SQIVND (reference sequence). The CDR3 region has the DNA TGTGCCAGTCGTTCCGGGGAACCCTTGCCGTATGCTTTT. It codes for CASRSGEPLPYAF.

The CDR3 sequence: CASSPSRLAPETQYF. In DNA, the CDR3 is TGTGCCAGCAGCCCGTCGCGACTAGCCCCCGAGACCCAGTACTTC. The chain combines TRBV14 with TRBJ2-5; 7 positions agree with TRBD2. Germline V gene data show CDR1 as SGHDN and CDR2 as FVKESK. The CDR3 is 15 residues long. V trimming: 4 bases; J trimming: 5 bases; junction bases outside the gene matches: 10. The variable domain in full, completed from reference TRBV14 and TRBJ2-5, reads EAGVTQFPSHSVIEKGQTVTLRCDPISGHDNLYWYRRVMGKEIKFLLHFVKESKQDESGMPNNRFLAERTGGTYSTLKVQPAELEDSGVYFCASSPSRLAPETQYFGPGTRLLVL.

The chain couples TRBV2 to TRBJ1-6; D is possibly TRBD1 (5 bases). The V and J ends lost 2 bases and 9 bases respectively, with 14 bases between them. The CDR3 runs to 15 residues. From germline, CDR1 is SNHLY and CDR2 FYNNEI. The CDR3 region has the DNA TGTGCCAGCAGTGAATCTACGTCAGGGTTTTCACCCCTCCACTTT. This sequence encodes CASSESTSGFSPLHF.

This rearrangement joins TRBV6-5 to TRBJ2-5; 8 positions agree with TRBD1. The ends lost 6 bases at V and 4 bases at J; junction bases unmatched: 7. The CDR3 consists of 14 residues. Germline-derived CDR1 and CDR2 are MNHEY and SVGAGI. The CDR3 DNA sequence: TGTGCCAGCAGCTACACCGACAGGGGAGAGACCCAGTACTTC. Translating gives CASSYTDRGETQYF.

The rearrangement uses TRBV30 and TRBJ1-2, with D possibly matching TRBD1 (5 bases). CDR3 length: 15 residues. Per germline, CDR1 GTSNPN and CDR2 SVGIG (reference sequence). V was pared by 3 bases and J by 3 bases, with 17 bases between. Written as DNA, the CDR3 is TGTGCCTGGAGCCCTCGAAATCGGGGGTACTATGGCTACACCTTC. Its translation: CAWSPRNRGYYGYTF.

This chain connects TRBV2 to TRBJ2-2; the match to TRBD2 covers 8 bases. The CDR3 length is 17 residues. CDR1 is SNHLY, CDR2 FYNNEI, per germline. J lost 3 bases, V lost 6 bases, and 12 bases had no gene match. For the CDR3, the DNA is TGTGCCAGCAGGTCTTCCCGGGGGGGCCGGTACACCGGGGAGCTGTTTTTT. Encoded protein: CASRSSRGGRYTGELFF.

The J gene is TRBJ2-7, the V gene TRBV19; TRBD1 aligns across 8 bases. Germline loops: CDR1 LNHDA, CDR2 SQIVND (reference sequence). This CDR3 is 13 amino acids long. V was clipped by 3 bases and J by 6 bases; unmatched bases: 4. For the CDR3, the DNA is TGTGCCAGTAGTATTGACAGGGGAGGCGAGCAGTACTTC. Translating it yields CASSIDRGGEQYF.

The CDR3 sequence: CASSPAFLSGNTIYF. Written as DNA, the CDR3 is TGTGCCAGCTCACCGGCTTTCCTCTCTGGAAACACCATATATTTT. The chain recombines TRBV18 with TRBJ1-3; D gene ambiguous. The germline CDR1 and CDR2 sequences are KGHSH and LQKENI. Trimming removed 3 bases at V and 0 bases at J, with 9 bases between. This CDR3 contains 15 residues.

The CDR3 region is CSASEGGTEAFF. DNA of the CDR3: TGCAGTGCTAGTGAAGGAGGCACTGAAGCTTTCTTT. The chain employs TRBV20-1 and TRBJ1-1; the D is unclear. Germline V lookup: CDR1 DFQATT, CDR2 SNEGSKA (reference sequence). V was clipped by 3 bases and J by 4 bases, with 9 bases between them. CDR3 length: 12 residues.

This chain connects TRBV19 to TRBJ2-3, with 7 bases that match TRBD1. CDR3 length: 12 residues. Per germline, CDR1 LNHDA and CDR2 SQIVND (reference sequence). The V and J ends lost 3 bases and 10 bases, in that order; junction bases with no gene match: 4. Written as DNA, the CDR3 is TGTGCCAGTAGTATCGGACAGGAGGCGCAGTATTTT. It codes for CASSIGQEAQYF.

J is TRBJ2-2 and V is TRBV5-1; 12 bases fit TRBD2. CDR1 and CDR2 from the germline V gene are SGHRS and YFSETQ. V shed 5 bases, J shed 5 bases, and the junction held 16 bases outside the gene matches. CDR3 length equals 19 residues. The CDR3 sequence: CASRPDFLAGGPGTGELFF. Written as DNA, the CDR3 is TGCGCCAGCAGACCCGACTTCCTAGCGGGGGGGCCGGGAACCGGGGAGCTGTTTTTT.

V usage is TRBV19 and J usage is TRBJ2-7; TRBD1 matches at 8 bases. The germline V gene has CDR1 LNHDA and CDR2 SQIVND (reference sequence). This CDR3 is 16 amino acids long. V trimming: 1 base; J trimming: 0 bases; junction bases outside the gene matches: 5. The CDR3 DNA is TGTGCCAGTAGTATAGCAGACAGGGGAAGCTCCTACGAGCAGTACTTC. Amino acids: CASSIADRGSSYEQYF.

This chain connects TRBV3-1 (or the pseudogene TRBV3-2) to TRBJ1-2, with unresolved D. The V end lost 0 bases, the J end lost 7 bases, and 21 bases lay between the germline ends. The CDR3 spans 17 residues. From germline, CDR1 is LGHDT and CDR2 YNNKEL (reference sequence). The CDR3 DNA sequence: TGTGCCAGCAGCCAAGATCTCCCCCGATTAATTGTCGGTGGCTACACCTTC. This gives the protein CASSQDLPRLIVGGYTF.

In its sample, this clone was seen once. The rearrangement links TRBV12-3 or TRBV12-4 to TRBJ1-1; no clear D gene. Trimming stripped 1 base from V and 1 base from J, with 4 bases between. This CDR3 region has 13 residues. The CDR3 loop reads CASSLGQNTEAFF. The CDR3, as DNA: TGTGCCAGCAGTTTAGGTCAGAACACTGAAGCTTTCTTT.

The chain links TRBV29-1 to TRBJ1-5; D remains unclear. The length of the CDR3 is 14 residues. The germline gives CDR1 SQVTM, CDR2 ANQGSEA. The V end lost 3 bases, the J end lost 0 bases, and 9 bases lay between the germline ends. CDR3 residues: CSVERRSSNQPQHF. The DNA of the CDR3 is TGCAGCGTTGAGCGAAGGAGTAGCAATCAGCCCCAGCATTTT.

The rearrangement joins TRBV9 to TRBJ1-3; the D is unclear. V lost 4 bases, J lost 7 bases, and 12 bases lay in between. CDR1 is SGDLS and CDR2 is YYNGEE in the germline V gene. The CDR3 is 13 amino acids. The CDR3 nucleotides are TGTGCCAGCAGCTCTAGTTCCCCTAACACCATATATTTT. Amino acids: CASSSSSPNTIYF.

The chain has TRBV18 and TRBJ2-3, with TRBD2 identical over 12 bases. V shed 3 bases and J 0 bases; nucleotides not matched to a gene: 7. The CDR3 has 18 amino acids. Germline values: CDR1 KGHSH, CDR2 LQKENI. The CDR3 DNA reads TGTGCCAGCTCACCGCGGCTAGCGGGGGGGCCAAGCACAGATACGCAGTATTTT. Translation gives CASSPRLAGGPSTDTQYF.

The table lists this clone with a count of one. This chain links TRBV18 with TRBJ1-1; TRBD1 agrees at 7 bases. The ends lost 2 bases at V and 5 bases at J; junction bases unmatched: 2. This CDR3 contains 13 residues. Germline-derived CDR1 and CDR2 are KGHSH and LQKENI. CDR3 bases: TGTGCCAGCTCACCAGGGGACAGTACTGAAGCTTTCTTT. This gives the protein CASSPGDSTEAFF.

As DNA, the CDR3 is TGTGCCAGCAGCTTATTCGGGGGAGCTGGTGAAAAACTGTTTTTT. Protein sequence: CASSLFGGAGEKLFF. The V gene is TRBV11-3, the J gene TRBJ1-4, with a weak D call TRBD1 (5 bases). The CDR3 totals 15 residues. CDR1 and CDR2 (germline): SGHNT, YENEEA. Deletions cut 2 bases from V and 7 bases from J, with 14 bases between.

This sequence joins TRBV24-1 and TRBJ2-3; TRBD1 matches at 7 bases. The CDR3 totals 17 residues. Trimming removed 0 bases from V and 0 bases from J; junction bases left unmatched: 5. The germline CDR1 and CDR2 sequences are KGHDR and SFDVKD. CDR3 protein: CATSDLRRDSSTDTQYF. The CDR3 DNA reads TGTGCCACCAGTGATTTGCGTCGGGACAGTAGCACAGATACGCAGTATTTT.

The chain joins TRBV27 to TRBJ2-3, with 8 bases aligning to TRBD2. This CDR3 region has 16 residues. V shed 5 bases, J shed 0 bases, and the junction held 7 bases outside the gene matches. The germline gives CDR1 MNHEY, CDR2 SMNVEV (reference sequence). The CDR3 loop reads CASSPLAGGSTDTQYF. CDR3 bases: TGTGCCAGCAGTCCCCTGGCGGGGGGAAGCACAGATACGCAGTATTTT.